These T cell receptor beta chains were read from a single sample in a study of neurological immune-mediated disorders. TCRdb independently ran MiXCR on the 5' RACE reads; one entry per CDR3 protein. The sample lists 84,000 or so distinct CDR3 sequences, roughly 13% occurring once. Sequenced input: PBMCs. These TCRs come from a female donor with HTLV-1-associated myelopathy (HAM/TSP). Each CDR3 is given with its conserved first and last residue. The order of the fields is J gene, D gene, clone size, V gene, CDR3 protein. The D gene is left open where the match is weak. Clone size is given for some rows only: seen once, a few or many times, or a class if the clone is expanded.

>TRBJ2-7|.|many|TRBV11-2
CASSSNPGESYEQYF
>TRBJ1-1|.|many|TRBV6-7
CASSYSGENTEAFF
>TRBJ2-2|TRBD2|few|TRBV15
CATSRPLAGGANTGELFF
>TRBJ2-1|.|few|TRBV7-9
CASSSYGTSTYNEQFF
>TRBJ1-5|.|many|TRBV20-1
CSATSVQKRSNQPQHF
>TRBJ2-1|.|many|TRBV9
CASSVGVGDNEQFF
>TRBJ2-3|TRBD1|many|TRBV5-1
CASSLNVGQAARDTQYF
>TRBJ2-7|.|many|TRBV20-1
CSAWGEGAYEQYF
>TRBJ2-3|.|many|TRBV20-1
CSLNRGIRTDTQYF
>TRBJ2-6|TRBD1|many|TRBV6-2/TRBV6-3
CASRPTGGSGANVLTF
>TRBJ2-7|.|many|TRBV4-1
CASSQAGYEQYF
>TRBJ1-2|.|few|TRBV5-1
CASSLAEQGRYGYTF
>TRBJ2-3|TRBD2|many|TRBV5-1
CASSPGLVVDTQYF
>TRBJ2-3|TRBD2|many|TRBV12-3/TRBV12-4
CASSFDSGGGQRTQYF
>TRBJ2-2|TRBD2|many|TRBV6-5
CASSYSGTSGGSRTGELFF
>TRBJ1-1|TRBD1|.|TRBV6-6
CASTPRQGWTEAFF
>TRBJ1-1|.|few|TRBV7-3
CASSQGRRTEAFF
>TRBJ2-7|.|many|TRBV20-1
CSATQGSPHEQYF
>TRBJ2-1|.|once|TRBV7-2
CASSARGNSLKVGGLVKNEQFF
>TRBJ2-6|TRBD1|many|TRBV5-6
CASSQRQGRSGANVLTF
>TRBJ1-6|.|many|TRBV5-1
CASSLTGSDSPLHF
>TRBJ2-3|TRBD1|many|TRBV24-1
CATSDFRGPTDTQYF
>TRBJ2-1|TRBD1|many|TRBV4-1
CASSPGDRARYNEQFF
>TRBJ2-7|TRBD2|.|TRBV5-1
CASSFSGTTYEQYF
>TRBJ1-2|.|.|TRBV20-1
CSATRANAANYGYTF
>TRBJ1-6|.|many|TRBV20-1
CSASGRGNSPLHF
>TRBJ2-1|TRBD2|many|TRBV12-3/TRBV12-4
CASTTLAGAHSEQFF
>TRBJ2-5|.|few|TRBV5-1
CASSFGLFQETQYF
>TRBJ2-7|TRBD2|many|TRBV12-5
CASGSAGGPPYEQYF
>TRBJ1-5|TRBD1|many|TRBV5-1
CASSITGGGNQPQHF
>TRBJ2-7|TRBD1|many|TRBV12-5
CASGRGVGQWTYEQYF